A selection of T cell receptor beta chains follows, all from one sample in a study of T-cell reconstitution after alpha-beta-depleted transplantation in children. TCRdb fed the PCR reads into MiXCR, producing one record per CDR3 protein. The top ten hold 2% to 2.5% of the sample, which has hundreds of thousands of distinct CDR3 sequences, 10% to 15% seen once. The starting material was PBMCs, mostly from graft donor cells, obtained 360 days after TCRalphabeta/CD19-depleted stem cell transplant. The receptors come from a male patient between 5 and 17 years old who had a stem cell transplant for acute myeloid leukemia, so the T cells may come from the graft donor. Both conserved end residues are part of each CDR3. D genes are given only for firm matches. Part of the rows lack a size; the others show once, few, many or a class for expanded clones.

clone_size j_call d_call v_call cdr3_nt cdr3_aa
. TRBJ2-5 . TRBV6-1 TGTGCCAGCAGTGCACTCAGCCCGCGAAAGGAGACCCAGTACTTC CASSALSPRKETQYF
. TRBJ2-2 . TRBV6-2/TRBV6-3 TGTGCCAGCAGTTACGGAGCGAACACCGGGGAGCTGTTTTTT CASSYGANTGELFF
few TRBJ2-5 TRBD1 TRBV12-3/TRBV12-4 TGTGCCAGCAGCCGGGACAGGGCCCAGACCCAGTACTTC CASSRDRAQTQYF
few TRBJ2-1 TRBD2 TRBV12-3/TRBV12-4 TGTGCCAGCAGTAGGACTAGCGGGAGGGCCCTCCACAATGAGCAGTTCTTC CASSRTSGRALHNEQFF
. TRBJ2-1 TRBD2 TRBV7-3 TGTGCCAGCAGCTTTACGACTAGCGGTCTTTACAATGAGCAGTTCTTC CASSFTTSGLYNEQFF
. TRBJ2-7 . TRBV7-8 TGTGCCAGCAGCACATGGAGGGGGAGGCTAATCTACGAGCAGTACTTC CASSTWRGRLIYEQYF
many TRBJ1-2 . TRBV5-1 TGCGCCAGCACGTGGGGCTCAAACTATGGCTACACCTTC CASTWGSNYGYTF
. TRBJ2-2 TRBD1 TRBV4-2 TGTGCCAGCAGCCAGCAGGGGGCGAACACCGGGGAGCTGTTTTTT CASSQQGANTGELFF
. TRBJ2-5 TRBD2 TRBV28 TGTGCCAGCAGTTTACTAGCGGGAGGGCGAGAGACCCAGTACTTC CASSLLAGGRETQYF
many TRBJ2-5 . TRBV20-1 TGCAGTGCTAGCGACGGGGAGACGAGAGAGACCCAGTACTTC CSASDGETRETQYF
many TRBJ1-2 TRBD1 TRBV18 TGTGCCAGCTCACCCCTAGACAGGGGGCTTTCGGTCTACACCTTC CASSPLDRGLSVYTF
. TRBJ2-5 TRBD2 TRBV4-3 TGCGCCGGCAGCCGGGGGGATCCTGAGGGGTTGGCACAAGAGACCCAGTACTTC CAGSRGDPEGLAQETQYF
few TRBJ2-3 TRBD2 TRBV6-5 TGTGCCAGCAGTTACTTTAGCGGGAGAACGGGCACAGATACGCAGTATTTT CASSYFSGRTGTDTQYF
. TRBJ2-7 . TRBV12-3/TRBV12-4 TGTGCCAGCAGCACAGGGACTACCTACGAGCAGTACTTC CASSTGTTYEQYF
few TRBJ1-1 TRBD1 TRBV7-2 TGTGCCAGCAGCCTATTGGGACAGTTTGAAGCTTTCTTT CASSLLGQFEAFF
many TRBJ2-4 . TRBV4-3 TGCGCCAGCAGCCAAGGCCCAACAGGCCCCGGAGCCAAAAACATTCAGTACTTC CASSQGPTGPGAKNIQYF
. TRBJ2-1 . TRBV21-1 TGTGCCAGCAGCTGGACTAGTTTTGAGCAGTTCTTC CASSWTSFEQFF
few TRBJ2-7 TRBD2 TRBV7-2 TGTGCCAGCAGCTTAGCGCACACTAGCGGGAACTACGAGCAGTACTTC CASSLAHTSGNYEQYF